This TCR beta chain stems from a study of shared clonotypes between healthy human individuals. The CDR3 contains 13 residues. V lost 0 bases, J lost 5 bases, and 11 bases lay in between. CDR1 and CDR2 (germline): GTSNPN, SVGIG (reference sequence). On this clone itself: Its cognate antigen is unknown.

Researchers divided each subset's genomic DNA evenly across several immunoSEQ plates. What was sequenced on ten immunoSEQ deep assay plates was unsorted PBMC DNA. Using immunoSEQ multiplex PCR, the repertoire was profiled, and TCRdb retains in-frame clones only, with some absent. The sample has over 400,000 clones; about 72% are singletons. Findings of the study overall: Represented diversity (both genetic and exposure-history) was limited by the small number of donors. Sampling used blood alone; tissue repertoires probably differ.

Sequencing was carried out using PBMCs. This TCR was recovered from a middle-aged woman in good health. Some clones in this sample may be carry-over from other donors' samples. The V call is TRBV30, the J call TRBJ2-7; D is uncertain. The CDR3 is CAWSVKGLDEQYF. In DNA, the CDR3 is TGTGCCTGGAGTGTGAAGGGTTTGGACGAGCAGTACTTC.